This TCR beta chain was observed in a study of control samples from healthy donors and cancer patients. CDR3 length: 12 residues. Between the trimmed V and J ends, which lost 1 base and 5 bases, there was a span of 7 bases. Germline CDR1 SGHDT, CDR2 YYEEEE. Sequenced by immunoSEQ multiplex PCR; TCRdb stores in-frame clones only, minus some. The sample holds about 250,000 clones, 82% seen once. This clone has only a few counts. Material: PBMCs. The TCR comes from a woman aged 55-69 years with lung cancer. The genes are TRBV5-6 and TRBJ2-7, with D unclear. CDR3 region: CASSLFRDEQYF. In DNA form, the CDR3 reads TGTGCCAGCAGCTTGTTTAGGGACGAGCAGTACTTC.